This is a list of T cell receptor beta chains from one sample in a study of T-cell memory formation after mild COVID-19. MiXCR, run by TCRdb on the 5' RACE reads, gives a single entry per CDR3 protein. Here the sample spans about 430,000 distinct CDR3 sequences, around 24% being singletons. Sequenced input: PBMCs or a T cell subset sorted from them (not recorded which). These receptors came from an adult woman who had mild COVID-19 (a few samples of this study predate the infection). Cell type and time point are not known. CDR3s include the opening cysteine and the closing phenylalanine or tryptophan. D genes are given only for firm matches. Size tells how often a clone was seen (once, few, many) or the class of an expanded clone, and some rows leave it out.

D	V	size	J	CDR3	DNA
TRBD2	TRBV20-1	few	TRBJ2-7	CSARDGLAHEQYF	TGCAGTGCTAGAGATGGACTAGCCCACGAGCAGTACTTC
NA	TRBV20-1	NA	TRBJ2-3	CSASGSASGPRTDTQYF	TGCAGTGCTAGTGGGTCTGCGAGCGGGCCCCGCACAGATACGCAGTATTTT
NA	TRBV15	NA	TRBJ1-4	CATSSDRGTSNEKLFF	TGTGCCACCAGCAGCGACCGCGGCACCTCTAATGAAAAACTGTTTTTT
NA	TRBV5-5	NA	TRBJ1-1	CASTPLLQGNTEAFF	TGTGCCAGCACCCCACTTCTTCAGGGGAACACTGAAGCTTTCTTT
NA	TRBV18	many	TRBJ2-7	CASSPGSSYEQYF	TGCGCCAGCAGCCCGGGGAGCTCCTACGAGCAGTACTTC
NA	TRBV2	few	TRBJ1-2	CASGALASYGYTF	TGTGCCAGCGGCGCTCTTGCAAGCTATGGCTACACCTTC
NA	TRBV2	NA	TRBJ2-2	CASSEWGLESGELFF	TGTGCCAGCAGTGAGTGGGGCCTGGAATCCGGGGAGCTGTTTTTT
NA	TRBV4-1	NA	TRBJ2-3	CASSQESKSGSTTQYF	TGCGCCAGCAGCCAAGAGTCGAAATCTGGTAGCACCACGCAGTATTTT
TRBD1	TRBV2	NA	TRBJ2-7	CASRPGQAASYEQYF	TGTGCCAGCAGGCCGGGACAGGCAGCCTCCTACGAGCAGTACTTC
NA	TRBV20-1	many	TRBJ2-4	CSANPGLAKNIQYF	TGCAGTGCCAACCCTGGGCTAGCCAAAAACATTCAGTACTTC
TRBD1	TRBV20-1	NA	TRBJ1-2	CSARVTQGATDGYTF	TGCAGTGCTAGAGTGACCCAGGGGGCTACGGATGGCTACACCTTC
NA	TRBV29-1	once	TRBJ1-2	CSVVTLYGYTF	TGCAGCGTTGTAACCCTCTATGGCTACACCTTC
TRBD2	TRBV7-8	NA	TRBJ2-1	CASSTQLADEQFF	TGTGCCAGCAGCACGCAACTAGCGGATGAGCAGTTCTTC
NA	TRBV6-6	few	TRBJ2-5	CASRPPGKETQYF	TGTGCCAGCAGACCCCCGGGAAAAGAGACCCAGTACTTC
NA	TRBV6-1	NA	TRBJ2-2	CASYRGTGELFF	TGTGCCAGTTATAGGGGCACCGGGGAGCTGTTTTTT
TRBD2	TRBV5-1	NA	TRBJ2-3	CASSSQRESTDTQYF	TGCGCCAGCAGCTCCCAGCGGGAAAGCACAGATACGCAGTATTTT
NA	TRBV7-2	many	TRBJ2-6	CASSLTGAGANVLTF	TGTGCCAGCAGCTTGACGGGGGCTGGGGCCAACGTCCTGACTTTC
NA	TRBV7-2	few	TRBJ1-4	CASSRQGLTNEKLFF	TGTGCCAGCAGCCGGCAGGGACTGACTAATGAAAAACTGTTTTTT
NA	TRBV6-2/TRBV6-3	few	TRBJ1-2	CASSYFQSYGYTF	TGTGCCAGCAGTTACTTCCAGTCGTATGGCTACACCTTC
NA	TRBV24-1	few	TRBJ2-2	CATSEGSGELFF	TGTGCCACCAGCGAGGGGTCCGGGGAGCTGTTTTTT
NA	TRBV4-3	NA	TRBJ2-3	CASSQDPPGGGTDTQYF	TGCGCCAGCAGCCAAGATCCACCCGGCGGGGGCACAGATACGCAGTATTTT
NA	TRBV12-3/TRBV12-4	NA	TRBJ2-1	CASSFWGGAVDEQFF	TGTGCCAGCAGTTTTTGGGGGGGGGCCGTGGATGAGCAGTTCTTC
TRBD2	TRBV5-6	NA	TRBJ2-2	CASSSLSGSGELFF	TGTGCCAGCAGCTCCCTTAGCGGGTCCGGGGAGCTGTTTTTT
TRBD2	TRBV20-1	NA	TRBJ2-7	CSAGLAGGRRYYEQYF	TGCAGTGCCGGACTAGCGGGAGGGAGACGCTATTACGAGCAGTACTTC
NA	TRBV5-1	NA	TRBJ1-1	CASSLLLLEGVGFTEAFF	TGCGCCAGCAGCTTGCTTCTTCTAGAAGGGGTGGGGTTCACTGAAGCTTTCTTT
TRBD2	TRBV5-1	NA	TRBJ2-1	CASSLTSGGATEQFF	TGCGCCAGCAGCTTAACTAGCGGGGGGGCCACTGAGCAGTTCTTC
TRBD2	TRBV12-3/TRBV12-4	few	TRBJ2-3	CASSDPGGGAEDTQYF	TGTGCCAGCAGTGACCCCGGCGGGGGGGCTGAAGATACGCAGTATTTT
TRBD1	TRBV7-9	few	TRBJ1-1	CASSLGIGGQGEAFF	TGTGCCAGCAGCTTAGGGATAGGTGGACAGGGGGAAGCTTTCTTT
NA	TRBV24-1	NA	TRBJ2-1	CATSMGPEQFF	TGTGCCACCAGTATGGGCCCAGAGCAGTTCTTC
NA	TRBV4-1	NA	TRBJ1-5	CASSQDPGGAQPQHF	TGCGCCAGCAGCCAAGATCCTGGGGGCGCTCAGCCCCAGCATTTT
TRBD1	TRBV27	NA	TRBJ2-6	CASSKTQGVIPRPGANVLTF	TGTGCCAGCAGCAAAACACAGGGGGTCATTCCGAGGCCTGGGGCCAACGTCCTGACTTTC
NA	TRBV7-9	NA	TRBJ2-7	CASSFLWEQYF	TGTGCCAGCAGCTTTTTGTGGGAGCAGTACTTC
NA	TRBV2	few	TRBJ2-1	CASSERYVGNEQFF	TGTGCCAGCAGTGAGAGATACGTGGGGAATGAGCAGTTCTTC
TRBD1	TRBV24-1	few	TRBJ2-1	CATSDLGTGGNEQFF	TGTGCCACCAGTGACCTCGGGACAGGGGGCAATGAGCAGTTCTTC
NA	TRBV27	NA	TRBJ2-2	CASSWGIGGELFF	TGTGCCAGCAGTTGGGGGATCGGCGGGGAGCTGTTTTTT
TRBD2	TRBV5-1	NA	TRBJ2-1	CASSWTSGTTYNEQFF	TGCGCCAGCAGCTGGACTAGCGGGACGACCTACAATGAGCAGTTCTTC
TRBD2	TRBV29-1	few	TRBJ2-7	CSGRIAGREYEQYF	TGCAGCGGACGGATAGCGGGACGTGAGTACGAGCAGTACTTC
TRBD2	TRBV6-2/TRBV6-3	once	TRBJ2-3	CASSYSIAGVYADTQYF	TGTGCCAGCAGTTACTCGATTGCGGGAGTCTACGCAGATACGCAGTATTTT
TRBD1	TRBV25-1	NA	TRBJ2-7	CASRIGQGVSYEQYF	TGTGCCAGCAGAATCGGACAGGGGGTATCCTACGAGCAGTACTTC